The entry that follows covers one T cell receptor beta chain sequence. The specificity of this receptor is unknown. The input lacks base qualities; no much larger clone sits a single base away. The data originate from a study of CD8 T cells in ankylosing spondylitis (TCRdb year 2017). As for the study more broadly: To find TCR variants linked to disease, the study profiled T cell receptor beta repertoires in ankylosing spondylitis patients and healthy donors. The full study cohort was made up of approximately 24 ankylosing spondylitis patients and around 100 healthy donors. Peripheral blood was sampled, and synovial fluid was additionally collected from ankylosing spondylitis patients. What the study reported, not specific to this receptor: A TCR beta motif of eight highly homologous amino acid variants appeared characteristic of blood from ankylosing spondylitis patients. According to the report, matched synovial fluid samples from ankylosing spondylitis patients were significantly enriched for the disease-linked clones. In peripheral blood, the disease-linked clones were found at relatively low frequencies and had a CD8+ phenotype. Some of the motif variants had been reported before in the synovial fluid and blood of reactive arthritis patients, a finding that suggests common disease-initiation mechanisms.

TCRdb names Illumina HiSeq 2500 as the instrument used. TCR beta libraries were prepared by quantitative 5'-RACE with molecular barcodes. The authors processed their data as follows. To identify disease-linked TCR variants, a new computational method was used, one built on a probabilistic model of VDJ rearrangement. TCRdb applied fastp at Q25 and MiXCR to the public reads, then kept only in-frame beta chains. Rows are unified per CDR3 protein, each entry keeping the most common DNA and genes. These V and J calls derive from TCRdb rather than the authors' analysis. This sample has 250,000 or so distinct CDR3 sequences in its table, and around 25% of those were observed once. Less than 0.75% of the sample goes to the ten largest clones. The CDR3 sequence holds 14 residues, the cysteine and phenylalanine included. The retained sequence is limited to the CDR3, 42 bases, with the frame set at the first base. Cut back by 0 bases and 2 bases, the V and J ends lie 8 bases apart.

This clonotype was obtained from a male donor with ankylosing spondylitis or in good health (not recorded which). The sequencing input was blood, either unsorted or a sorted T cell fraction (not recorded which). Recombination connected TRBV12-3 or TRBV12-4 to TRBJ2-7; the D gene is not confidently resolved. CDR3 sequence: CASSLADATYEQYF. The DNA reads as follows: TGTGCCAGCAGTTTAGCCGACGCTACCTACGAGCAGTACTTC.